This TCR beta chain was found in a study of monozygotic twins with inflammatory bowel disease. Notes on the study in general: A single strong IBD-associated signal or clonotype was not supported by the findings.

In regard to this clonotype: Antigen specificity is unknown.

TCR libraries were prepared from roughly 3,700 ng total RNA each. Eight separate reactions per sample served to make cDNA. A template switching step added UMIs, each with a 6-nucleotide sample barcode. TCRdb reprocessed the 5' RACE reads, keeping one entry per CDR3 protein, no DNA. This table holds approximately 380,000 distinct CDR3 sequences. This CDR3 region has 16 residues. The V gene's germline CDR1 is MNHEY and CDR2 SVGEGT. Sequencing was performed on blood. The TCR comes from a human donor with ulcerative colitis or Crohn's disease, or a healthy co-twin of an affected twin (not recorded which). This chain links TRBV6-2 or TRBV6-3 with TRBJ1-1; the TCRdb D gene call, TRBD1, has no DNA to confirm it. CDR3 in amino acids: CASSYVIQGARTEAFF.